A selection of T cell receptor beta chains follows, all from one sample in a study of circulating and synovial CD4+ cells in juvenile arthritis. The assay was immunoSEQ multiplex PCR, and TCRdb's table has in-frame clones only and misses some. The data show fewer than 35,000 clones, with about 96% seen just once and around 0.17% held by the top ten. Sequencing input: CD4+ T cells from blood. The receptor source for this set is a human donor with juvenile idiopathic arthritis. CDR3s include the opening cysteine and the closing phenylalanine or tryptophan. The D gene is left open where the match is weak. Clone size, where shown, is once, few, many, or a class for clones that have expanded.

NA	TRBV19	NA	TRBJ2-6	CASSIELGHSGANVLTF	TGTGCCAGTAGTATAGAACTGGGCCACTCTGGGGCCAACGTCCTGACTTTC
NA	TRBV28	NA	TRBJ2-3	CASSQGPPGTDTQYF	TGTGCCAGCAGTCAGGGGCCCCCCGGCACAGATACGCAGTATTTT
NA	TRBV5-7	NA	TRBJ1-3	CASSPIRVVSGNTIYF	TGTGCCAGCAGCCCAATTCGTGTAGTATCTGGAAACACCATATATTTT
TRBD1	TRBV28	once	TRBJ2-5	CASSSLGQGQQETQYF	TGTGCCAGCAGTTCCCTGGGACAGGGTCAGCAAGAGACCCAGTACTTC
NA	TRBV28	once	TRBJ1-1	CASSLAVQVSGEAFF	TGTGCCAGCAGTTTGGCGGTCCAAGTTTCGGGTGAAGCTTTCTTT
NA	TRBV28	NA	TRBJ2-3	CASSPQRDTQYF	TGTGCCAGCAGTCCCCAACGGGATACGCAGTATTTT
NA	TRBV28	NA	TRBJ2-7	CASSTGSLWGQYF	TGTGCCAGCAGTACAGGGAGTCTCTGGGGACAGTACTTC
NA	TRBV28	NA	TRBJ2-6	CASSPQQGSWGANVLTF	TGTGCCAGCAGCCCCCAACAGGGTTCGTGGGGGGCCAACGTCCTGACTTTC
TRBD1	TRBV10-3	NA	TRBJ2-7	CAISRTGQGATGEQYF	TGTGCCATCAGCCGTACGGGACAGGGAGCCACCGGGGAGCAGTACTTC
NA	TRBV6-6	NA	TRBJ1-5	CASSYLMFNQPQHF	TGTGCCAGCAGTTACTTAATGTTCAATCAGCCCCAGCATTTT
TRBD2	TRBV10-3	NA	TRBJ2-1	CAIRREGRGYNEKFF	TGTGCCATCAGGCGGGAGGGCCGGGGATACAATGAGAAGTTCTTC
TRBD1	TRBV5-6	NA	TRBJ1-2	CASSTRDSYGYTF	TGTGCCAGCAGCACGCGGGACAGCTATGGCTACACCTTC
TRBD1	TRBV6-5	NA	TRBJ2-7	CASSTGERYEQYF	TGTGCCAGCAGTACAGGGGAACGGTACGAGCAGTACTTC
NA	TRBV25-1	NA	TRBJ1-6	CASRGGGFTLHF	TGTGCCAGCAGGGGCGGGGGGTTCACCCTCCACTTT
NA	TRBV7-2	NA	TRBJ2-7	CASSTSGGRSYEQYF	TGTGCCAGCAGCACCTCGGGGGGCCGGTCTTACGAGCAGTACTTC
NA	TRBV5-8	NA	TRBJ1-5	CASSLPGSGNQPQHF	TGTGCCAGCAGCTTGCCCGGGTCGGGGAATCAGCCCCAGCATTTT
NA	TRBV28	NA	TRBJ1-1	CASSLGGGNTEAFF	TGTGCCAGCAGTTTAGGGGGGGGGAACACTGAAGCTTTCTTT
NA	TRBV7-2	NA	TRBJ1-2	CASSLEAAIYGYTF	TGTGCCAGCAGCTTAGAAGCGGCTATCTATGGCTACACCTTC
TRBD1	TRBV4-3	NA	TRBJ2-5	CASSQGQGTETQYF	TGCGCCAGCAGCCAAGGACAGGGGACAGAGACCCAGTACTTC
TRBD2	TRBV28	NA	TRBJ2-1	CASSLTSGYNEQFF	TGTGCCAGCAGTTTAACTAGCGGTTACAATGAGCAGTTCTTC